Each of the 18 T cell receptor beta chains below was sequenced from the same sample in a study of cytomegalovirus exposure and HLA in healthy donors (dated by TCRdb to about 2017). The library came from the immunoSEQ multiplex PCR assay. For the multiplex PCR, a mixture combining 60 forward primers for TCR Vbeta segments and 13 reverse primers for TCR Jbeta segments was used. TCRdb retrieved this table from immuneACCESS and kept in-frame rearrangements only. Not all clones are present; in checked studies, unresolved V genes account for under half, and no reason is known for the remainder. Here the sample has around 140,000 clones; 80% to 85% occur a single time. The ten largest clonotypes hold roughly 7.7% of the sample. Material: PBMCs. The receptors derive from a woman aged 45-65 years in good health and CMV-seropositive.

The chain has TRBV9 and TRBJ1-2; no clear D gene. With 0 bases removed from V and 12 bases from J, the gap between germline ends came to 12 bases. Looked up from germline, CDR1 is SGDLS and CDR2 is YYNGEE. The CDR3 spans 12 residues. The CDR3 reads CASSVVGGMHTF. CDR3 nucleotide sequence: TGTGCCAGCAGCGTAGTGGGAGGGATGCACACCTTC.

J is TRBJ2-5 and V is TRBV5-8; D unresolved. The V end lost 2 bases, the J end lost 6 bases, and 5 bases lay between the germline ends. CDR1 SGHTS and CDR2 YDEGEE come from the germline V gene. The CDR3 loop spans 11 amino acids. The CDR3: CASSFGQTQYF. The CDR3 bases are TGTGCCAGCAGCTTTGGCCAGACCCAGTACTTC.

In regard to this clone: A read error may account for a junction end that differs from germline. The chain has TRBV9 and TRBJ1-2; weak D call: TRBD1 (6 bases). The CDR3 covers 18 residues. The germline CDR1 and CDR2 sequences are SGDLS and YYNGEE. DNA of the CDR3: TGTGCCGGCAGCGTAGAACCCCCGGGGGGGGCTAACTACTATGGCTACACCTTC. Translating it yields CAGSVEPPGGANYYGYTF. Filled out from reference TRBV9 and TRBJ1-2, the complete variable domain reads DSGVTQTPKHLITATGQRVTLRCSPRSGDLSVYWYQQSLDQGLQFLIQYYNGEERAKGNILERFSAQQFPDLHSELNLSSLELGDSALYFCAGSVEPPGGANYYGYTFGSGTRLTVV.

The rearrangement joins TRBV27 to TRBJ2-1; TRBD1 aligns across 8 bases. Trimming took 2 bases from V and 14 from J; bases not matched to a gene: 11. CDR3 size: 14 residues. The germline gives CDR1 MNHEY, CDR2 SMNVEV (reference sequence). The CDR3 coding sequence is TGTGCCAGCAGTTTAGGTCCGGGACAGGTAGCGGAGTTCTTC. It codes for CASSLGPGQVAEFF.

The chain employs TRBV10-2 and TRBJ1-2, with TRBD1 matching 7 bases. V lost 4 bases to trimming and J lost 8 bases; unmatched junction nucleotides: 4. Germline V gene sequence: CDR1 WSHSY, CDR2 SAAADI. This CDR3 spans 12 amino acids. The CDR3 DNA sequence: TGCGCCAGCAGTGGACAGGGAGTGGGCTACACCTTC. Translated: CASSGQGVGYTF.

This chain uses TRBV30 with TRBJ1-4; no reliable D call. Looked up from germline, CDR1 is GTSNPN and CDR2 is SVGIG (reference sequence). This CDR3 contains 11 residues. Trimming shortened V by 2 bases and J by 4 bases, and 2 bases separated the two germline ends. CDR3 loop: CAWSLNEKLFF. Here the CDR3 DNA reads TGTGCCTGGAGTCTTAATGAAAAACTGTTTTTT.

The CDR3 sequence is CAWSVVGTGGGYGYTF. In DNA, the CDR3 is TGTGCCTGGAGTGTAGTCGGGACAGGGGGCGGCTATGGCTACACCTTC. The J gene is TRBJ1-2, the V gene TRBV30; 12 bases line up with TRBD1. V shed 0 bases and J 4 bases; nucleotides not matched to a gene: 6. The CDR3 totals 16 residues. Germline V gene sequence: CDR1 GTSNPN, CDR2 SVGIG (reference sequence).

This chain joins TRBV27 and TRBJ2-1, with a possible D match to TRBD2 (6 bases). V dropped 8 bases and J dropped 8 bases, with 16 bases sitting between them. CDR3 length: 13 amino acids. Germline V gene data show CDR1 as MNHEY and CDR2 as SMNVEV (reference sequence). The chain's CDR3 is CASHGLPGYEQFF. The CDR3 DNA is TGTGCCAGCCACGGACTACCGGGCTATGAGCAGTTCTTC.

J is TRBJ2-3 and V is TRBV5-1, with 11 bases matching TRBD1. Losses at the gene ends were 4 bases for V and 4 bases for J; bases not matched to a gene: 5. The CDR3 totals 15 residues. Germline CDR1 and CDR2: SGHRS and YFSETQ. The CDR3 DNA is TGCGCCAGCAGCCGTGGACAGGGGGCCCCAGATACGCAGTATTTT. It codes for CASSRGQGAPDTQYF.

The CDR3: CASSKVEGWANTGELFF. As DNA, the CDR3 is TGTGCCAGCAGCAAAGTGGAGGGGTGGGCGAACACCGGGGAGCTGTTTTTT. The V call is TRBV21-1, the J call TRBJ2-2; the table's D call, TRBD2, has no DNA check behind it. TRBV21-1 is termed a pseudogene. This CDR3 has 17 amino acids.

The chain couples TRBV7-6 to TRBJ2-1; 8 bases map to TRBD2. The germline V gene encodes CDR1 SGHVS and CDR2 FNYEAQ. V was pared by 5 bases and J by 4 bases, with 7 bases of the junction left unmatched. The CDR3 runs 15 residues. In DNA, the CDR3 is TGTGCCAGCAGCCCCGGACTAGCCCCTTACAATGAGCAGTTCTTC. This gives the protein CASSPGLAPYNEQFF. Full variable domain (rest looked up from reference TRBV7-6 and TRBJ2-1): GAGVSQSPRYKVTKRGQDVALRCDPISGHVSLYWYRQALGQGPEFLTYFNYEAQQDKSGLPNDRFSAERPEGSISTLTIQRTEQRDSAMYRCASSPGLAPYNEQFFGPGTRLTVL.

This sequence joins TRBV5-4 and TRBJ2-3; 8 nucleotides align to TRBD2. The germline gives CDR1 SGHNT, CDR2 YYREEE (reference sequence). After removal of 2 bases from V and 2 bases from J, the junction contained 4 bases not matched to a gene. The CDR3 totals 15 residues. The CDR3 spells CASSLPSGSTDTQYF. The CDR3 DNA is TGTGCCAGCAGCTTACCTAGCGGGTCCACAGATACGCAGTATTTT.

The V call is TRBV18, the J call TRBJ1-6; no clear D gene. The germline gives CDR1 KGHSH, CDR2 LQKENI. Trimming stripped 3 bases from V and 8 bases from J, with 11 bases between. The CDR3 length is 14 residues. The CDR3: CASSPGGLDSPLHF. Here the CDR3 DNA reads TGTGCCAGCTCACCCGGAGGGCTGGATTCACCCCTCCACTTT.

The chain carries TRBV18 and TRBJ2-7, with a weak D call TRBD1 (6 bases). Trimming removed 2 bases at V and 1 base at J, with 9 bases between. This CDR3 has 14 residues. Germline-derived CDR1 and CDR2 are KGHSH and LQKENI. The CDR3 sequence is CASSPDRISYEQYF. The CDR3 region has the DNA TGTGCCAGCTCACCAGACAGGATTTCCTACGAGCAGTACTTC.

As to this clone: At one end the junction does not follow the germline gene, possibly because of a read error. V usage is TRBV7-3 and J usage is TRBJ2-2, with a tentative D call TRBD1 (5 bases). Germline lookup yields CDR1 SGHTA and CDR2 FQGTGA. The CDR3 sequence is 16 residues long. CDR3 region: CSSSLTPGSDTGELFF. The CDR3 nucleotides read TGTTCCAGCAGCTTAACGCCAGGGTCGGACACCGGGGAGCTGTTTTTT.

The V call is TRBV28, the J call TRBJ2-7; D is possibly TRBD1 (6 bases). V was cut by 3 bases and J by 3 bases, with 15 bases left in between. The CDR3 is made up of 15 amino acids. Germline V gene lookup returns CDR1 MDHEN and CDR2 SYDVKM. The CDR3: CASSFPGRGFYEQYF. The CDR3 nucleotides read TGTGCCAGCAGTTTTCCAGGCAGGGGTTTCTACGAGCAGTACTTC.

This clone showed up just once. The chain couples TRBV29-1 to TRBJ1-3, with D unresolved. Trimming removed 3 bases from V and 0 bases from J, with 6 bases in between. CDR1 and CDR2 from the germline V gene are SQVTM and ANQGSEA. The CDR3 has 13 residues. The CDR3 is CSVDPGSGNTIYF. DNA of the CDR3: TGCAGCGTTGATCCGGGCTCTGGAAACACCATATATTTT.

This clone has just a few counts. The gene calls are TRBV27 and TRBJ1-6; the D is unclear. Trimming took off 2 bases at V and 7 bases at J, with 9 bases between the two ends. The CDR3 has 14 residues. Germline loops: CDR1 MNHEY, CDR2 SMNVEV (reference sequence). CDR3 protein: CASSLAPRNSPLHF. The CDR3 bases are TGTGCCAGCAGTTTAGCCCCGAGAAATTCACCCCTCCACTTT.